The sequence of this T cell receptor (beta chain) was determined in a study of beta chain features in type 1 diabetes. The study's findings and limits: Patients' naive, central memory and Treg TCRB repertoires seemed closer to one another than those of healthy donors. Shortening that was moderate but significant affected the TCRB CDR3s of Type 1 diabetes patients in all four CD4+ subsets.

Expressed TCRB transcripts were sequenced, since all the RNA that had been isolated was reverse transcribed. Profiled with immunoSEQ multiplex PCR; TCRdb holds only in-frame clones, not every one. The sample holds 200,000 to 250,000 clones; approximately 11% are singletons and the top ten take about 1.2%. Sorting produced populations that all topped 98% purity. Germline V lookup: CDR1 MNHEY, CDR2 SVGAGI. Trimming cost V 5 bases and J 4 bases, with 17 bases left between them. The CDR3 sequence is 15 residues long. This clone was seen at least ten times. Its specificity is not known. The sample comprised central memory CD4+ T cells from blood. This receptor was obtained from a man aged 18 to 29 in good health. The chain has TRBV6-5 and TRBJ1-2; D possibly corresponds to TRBD1 (6 bases). The CDR3 DNA reads as TGTGCCAGCAGTCCCTCCGGGACATCGGTCTATGGCTACACCTTC. It codes for CASSPSGTSVYGYTF.